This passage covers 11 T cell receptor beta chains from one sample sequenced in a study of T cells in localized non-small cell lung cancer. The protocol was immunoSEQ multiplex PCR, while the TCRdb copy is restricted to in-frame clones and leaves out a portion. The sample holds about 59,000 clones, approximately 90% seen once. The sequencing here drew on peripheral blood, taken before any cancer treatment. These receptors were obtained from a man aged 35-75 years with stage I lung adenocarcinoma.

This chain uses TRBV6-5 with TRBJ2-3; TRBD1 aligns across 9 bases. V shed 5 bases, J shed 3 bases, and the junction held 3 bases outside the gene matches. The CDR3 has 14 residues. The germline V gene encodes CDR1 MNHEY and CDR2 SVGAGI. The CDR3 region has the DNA TGTGCCAGCAGTAACAGGGGGCGGACAGATACGCAGTATTTT. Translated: CASSNRGRTDTQYF.

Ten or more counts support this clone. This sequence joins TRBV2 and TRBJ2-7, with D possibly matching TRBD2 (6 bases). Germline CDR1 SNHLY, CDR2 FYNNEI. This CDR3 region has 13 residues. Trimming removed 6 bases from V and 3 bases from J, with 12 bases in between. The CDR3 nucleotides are TGTGCCAGCAGCCCTGTGGGGGGCTACGAGCAGTACTTC. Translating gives CASSPVGGYEQYF.

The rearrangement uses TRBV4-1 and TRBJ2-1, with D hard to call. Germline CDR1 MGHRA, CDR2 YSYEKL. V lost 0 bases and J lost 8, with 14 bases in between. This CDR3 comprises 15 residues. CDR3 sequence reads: CASSQDRLRRDEQFF. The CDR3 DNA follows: TGCGCCAGCAGCCAAGATCGCCTTCGTAGGGATGAGCAGTTCTTC.

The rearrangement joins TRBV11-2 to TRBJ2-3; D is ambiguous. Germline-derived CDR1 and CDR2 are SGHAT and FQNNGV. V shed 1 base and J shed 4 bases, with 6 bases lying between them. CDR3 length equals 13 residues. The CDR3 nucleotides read TGTGCCAGCAGCTTAGGATTCGCAGATACGCAGTATTTT. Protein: CASSLGFADTQYF. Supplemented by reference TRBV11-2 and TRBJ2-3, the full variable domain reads EAGVAQSPRYKIIEKRQSVAFWCNPISGHATLYWYQQILGQGPKLLIQFQNNGVVDDSQLPKDRFSAERLKGVDSTLKIQPAKLEDSAVYLCASSLGFADTQYFGPGTRLTVL.

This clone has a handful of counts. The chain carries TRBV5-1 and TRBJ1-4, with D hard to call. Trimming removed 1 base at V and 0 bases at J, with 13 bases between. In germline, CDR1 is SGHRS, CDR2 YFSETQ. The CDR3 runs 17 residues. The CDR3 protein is CASSLFGGVTTNEKLFF. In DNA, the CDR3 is TGCGCCAGCAGCTTGTTCGGCGGGGTCACAACTAATGAAAAACTGTTTTTT. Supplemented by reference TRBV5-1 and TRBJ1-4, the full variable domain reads KAGVTQTPRYLIKTRGQQVTLSCSPISGHRSVSWYQQTPGQGLQFLFEYFSETQRNKGNFPGRFSGRQFSNSRSEMNVSTLELGDSALYLCASSLFGGVTTNEKLFFGSGTQLSVL.

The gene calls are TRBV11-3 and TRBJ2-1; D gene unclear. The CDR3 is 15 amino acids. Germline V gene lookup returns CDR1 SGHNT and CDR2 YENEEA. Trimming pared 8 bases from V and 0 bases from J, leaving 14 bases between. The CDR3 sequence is CASSPGPSSYNEQFF. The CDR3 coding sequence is TGTGCCAGCTCTCCGGGCCCTAGCTCCTACAATGAGCAGTTCTTC.

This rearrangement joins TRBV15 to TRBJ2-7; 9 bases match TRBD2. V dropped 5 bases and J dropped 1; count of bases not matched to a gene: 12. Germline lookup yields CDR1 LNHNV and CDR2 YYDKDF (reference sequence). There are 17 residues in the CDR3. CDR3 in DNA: TGTGCCACCAGCCGTGGTGGGGCGGGAGGGGTGTCCTACGAGCAGTACTTC. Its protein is CATSRGGAGGVSYEQYF.

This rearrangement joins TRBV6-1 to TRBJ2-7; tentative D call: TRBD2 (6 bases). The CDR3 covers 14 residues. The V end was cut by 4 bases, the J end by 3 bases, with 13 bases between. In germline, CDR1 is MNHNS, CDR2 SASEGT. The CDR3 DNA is TGTGCCAGCAGTGTAATGGAGGGCTACTACGAGCAGTACTTC. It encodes CASSVMEGYYEQYF.

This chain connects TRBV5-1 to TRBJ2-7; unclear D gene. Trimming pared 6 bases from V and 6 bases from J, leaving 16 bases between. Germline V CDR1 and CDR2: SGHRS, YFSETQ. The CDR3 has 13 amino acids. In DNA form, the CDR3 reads TGCGCCAGCAACTGGGATAATAAGGGCGAGCAGTACTTC. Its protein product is CASNWDNKGEQYF.

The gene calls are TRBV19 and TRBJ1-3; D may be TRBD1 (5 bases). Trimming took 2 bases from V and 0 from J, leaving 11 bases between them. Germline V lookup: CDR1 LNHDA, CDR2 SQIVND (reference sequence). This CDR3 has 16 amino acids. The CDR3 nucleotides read TGTGCCAGTAGTATAAGGGGCGGCAGCTCTGGAAACACCATATATTTT. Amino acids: CASSIRGGSSGNTIYF.

CDR3 sequence: CASSFLGKAQETQYF. The CDR3 DNA reads TGCGCCAGCAGCTTTTTAGGGAAAGCCCAAGAGACCCAGTACTTC. The chain uses TRBV5-1 and TRBJ2-5; no firm D call. The germline V and J ends were trimmed by 2 bases and 1 base, with 12 bases remaining between them. CDR3 length: 15 residues. Germline V gene sequence: CDR1 SGHRS, CDR2 YFSETQ.